The entry below gives a single TCR beta chain sequence along with its context. This specimen comes from a study of shared clonotypes between healthy human individuals. The table came from immunoSEQ multiplex PCR; TCRdb's copy has only in-frame clones and leaves some out. The sample records roughly 720,000 clones, 90% being singletons. CDR1 and CDR2 (germline): SGHNT, YENEEA. The V end lost 5 bases, the J end lost 1 base, and 17 bases lay between the germline ends. The CDR3 is 16 residues long. The receptor was derived from a man younger than 35 in good health. Some clones in this sample may be carry-over from other donors' samples. The J gene is TRBJ1-1, the V gene TRBV11-3; maybe TRBD1 (5 bases). Material for sequencing was memory CD8+ T cells from PBMCs. Subset specified: CD45RO+ cells pooled with CCR7-negative TemRA cells. The CDR3 region has the DNA TGTGCCAGCAGCCGGGGGAGCCTGCGGGGGAACACTGAAGCTTTCTTT. It yields the protein CASSRGSLRGNTEAFF.